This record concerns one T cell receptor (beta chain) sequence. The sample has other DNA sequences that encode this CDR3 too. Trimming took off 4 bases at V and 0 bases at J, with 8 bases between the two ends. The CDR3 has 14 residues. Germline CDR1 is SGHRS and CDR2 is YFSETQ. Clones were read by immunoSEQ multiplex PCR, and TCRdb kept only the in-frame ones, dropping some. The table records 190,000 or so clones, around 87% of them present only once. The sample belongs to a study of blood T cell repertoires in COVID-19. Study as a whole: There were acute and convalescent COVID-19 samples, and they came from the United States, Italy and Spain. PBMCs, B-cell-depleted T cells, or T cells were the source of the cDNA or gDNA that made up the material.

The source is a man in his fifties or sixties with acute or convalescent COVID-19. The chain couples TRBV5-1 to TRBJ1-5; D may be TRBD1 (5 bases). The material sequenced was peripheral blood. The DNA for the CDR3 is TGCGCCAGCAGCCCCGACAGTAGCAATCAGCCCCAGCATTTT. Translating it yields CASSPDSSNQPQHF.